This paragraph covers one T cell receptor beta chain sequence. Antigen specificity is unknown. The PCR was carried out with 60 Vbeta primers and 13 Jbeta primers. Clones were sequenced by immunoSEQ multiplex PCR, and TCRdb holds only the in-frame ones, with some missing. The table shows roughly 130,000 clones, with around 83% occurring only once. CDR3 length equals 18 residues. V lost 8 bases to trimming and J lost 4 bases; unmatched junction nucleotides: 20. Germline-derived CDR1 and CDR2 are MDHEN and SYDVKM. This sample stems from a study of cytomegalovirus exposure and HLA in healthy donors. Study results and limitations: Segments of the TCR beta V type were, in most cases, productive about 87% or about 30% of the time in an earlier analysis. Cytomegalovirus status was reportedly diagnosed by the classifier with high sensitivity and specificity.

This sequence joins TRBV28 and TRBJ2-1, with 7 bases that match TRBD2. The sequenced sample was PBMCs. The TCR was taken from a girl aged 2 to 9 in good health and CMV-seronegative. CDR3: CASQTANMGGGPYNEQFF. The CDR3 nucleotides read TGTGCCAGCCAAACTGCGAACATGGGGGGAGGGCCATACAATGAGCAGTTCTTC.